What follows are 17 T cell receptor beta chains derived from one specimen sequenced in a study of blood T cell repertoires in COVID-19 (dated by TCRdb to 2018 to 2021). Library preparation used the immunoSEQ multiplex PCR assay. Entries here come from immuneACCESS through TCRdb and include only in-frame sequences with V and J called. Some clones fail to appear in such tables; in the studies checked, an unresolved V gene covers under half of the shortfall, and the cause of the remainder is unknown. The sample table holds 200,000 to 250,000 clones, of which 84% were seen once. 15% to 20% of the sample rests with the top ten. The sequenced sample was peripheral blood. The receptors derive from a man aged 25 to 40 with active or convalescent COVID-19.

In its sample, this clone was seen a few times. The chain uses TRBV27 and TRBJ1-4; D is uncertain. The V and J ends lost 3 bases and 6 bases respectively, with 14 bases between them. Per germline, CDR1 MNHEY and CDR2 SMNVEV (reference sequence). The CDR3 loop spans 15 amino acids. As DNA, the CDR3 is TGTGCCAGCAGTTTCTTCGGGAGACGGGATGAAAAACTGTTTTTT. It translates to CASSFFGRRDEKLFF. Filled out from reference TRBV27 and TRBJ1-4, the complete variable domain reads EAQVTQNPRYLITVTGKKLTVTCSQNMNHEYMSWYRQDPGLGLRQIYYSMNVEVTDKGDVPEGYKVSRKEKRNFPLILESPSPNQTSLYFCASSFFGRRDEKLFFGSGTQLSVL.

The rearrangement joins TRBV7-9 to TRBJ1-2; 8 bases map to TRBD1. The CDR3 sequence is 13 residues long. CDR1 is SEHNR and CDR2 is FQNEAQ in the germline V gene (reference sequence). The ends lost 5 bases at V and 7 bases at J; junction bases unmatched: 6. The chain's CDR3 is CASSAPGGFGYTF. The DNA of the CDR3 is TGTGCCAGCAGCGCCCCAGGGGGCTTTGGCTACACCTTC. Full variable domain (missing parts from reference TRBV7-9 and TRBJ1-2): DTGVSQNPRHKITKRGQNVTFRCDPISEHNRLYWYRQTLGQGPEFLTYFQNEAQLEKSRLLSDRFSAERPKGSFSTLEIQRTEQGDSAMYLCASSAPGGFGYTFGSGTRLTVV.

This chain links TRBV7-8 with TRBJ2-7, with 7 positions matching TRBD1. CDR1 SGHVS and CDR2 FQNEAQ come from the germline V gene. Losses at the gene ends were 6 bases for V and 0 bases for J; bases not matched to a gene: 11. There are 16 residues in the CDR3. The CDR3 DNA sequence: TGTGCCAGCAGTCCAACCCAGACAGGGAGCTCCTACGAGCAGTACTTC. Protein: CASSPTQTGSSYEQYF.

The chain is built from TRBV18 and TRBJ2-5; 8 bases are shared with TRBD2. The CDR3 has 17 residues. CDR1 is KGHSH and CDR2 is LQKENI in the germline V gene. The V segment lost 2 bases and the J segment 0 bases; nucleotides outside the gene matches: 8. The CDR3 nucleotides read TGTGCCAGCTCACCAATGATGAGTAGCGGGAACCAAGAGACCCAGTACTTC. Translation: CASSPMMSSGNQETQYF.

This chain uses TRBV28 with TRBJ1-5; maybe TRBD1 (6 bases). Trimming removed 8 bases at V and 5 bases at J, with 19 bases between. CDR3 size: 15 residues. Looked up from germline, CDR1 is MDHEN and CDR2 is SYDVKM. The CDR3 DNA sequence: TGTGCCAGCCGGTTTTATCGACAGGTGGATCAGCCCCAGCATTTT. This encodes CASRFYRQVDQPQHF.

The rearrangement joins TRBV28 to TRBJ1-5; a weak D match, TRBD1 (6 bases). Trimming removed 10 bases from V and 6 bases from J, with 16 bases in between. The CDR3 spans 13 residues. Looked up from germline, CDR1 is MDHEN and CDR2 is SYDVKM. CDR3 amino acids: CAITGGFGQPQHF. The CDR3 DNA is TGTGCCATCACGGGGGGCTTCGGTCAGCCCCAGCATTTT.

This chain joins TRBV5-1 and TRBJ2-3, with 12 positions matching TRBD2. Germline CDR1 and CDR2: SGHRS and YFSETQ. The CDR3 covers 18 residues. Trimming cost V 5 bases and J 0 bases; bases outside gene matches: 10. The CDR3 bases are TGCGCCAGCAGACCCCTAGCGGGAGGGATAACTAGCACAGATACGCAGTATTTT. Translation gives CASRPLAGGITSTDTQYF.

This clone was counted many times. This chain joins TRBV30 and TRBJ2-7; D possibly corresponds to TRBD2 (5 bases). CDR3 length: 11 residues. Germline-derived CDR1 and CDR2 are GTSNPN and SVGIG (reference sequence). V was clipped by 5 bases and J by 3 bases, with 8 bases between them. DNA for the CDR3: TGTGCCTGGCTCGGGGACTACGAGCAGTACTTC. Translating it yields CAWLGDYEQYF. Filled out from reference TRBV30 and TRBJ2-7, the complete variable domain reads SQTIHQWPATLVQPVGSPLSLECTVEGTSNPNLYWYRQAAGRGLQLLFYSVGIGQISSEVPQNLSASRPQDRQFILSSKKLLLSDSGFYLCAWLGDYEQYFGPGTRLTVT.

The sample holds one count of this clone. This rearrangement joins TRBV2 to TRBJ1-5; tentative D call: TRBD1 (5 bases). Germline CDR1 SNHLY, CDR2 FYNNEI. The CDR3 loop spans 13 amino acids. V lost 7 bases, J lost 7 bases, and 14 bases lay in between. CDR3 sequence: CASKGWGGQPQHF. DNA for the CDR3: TGTGCCAGCAAAGGGTGGGGGGGGCAGCCCCAGCATTTT.

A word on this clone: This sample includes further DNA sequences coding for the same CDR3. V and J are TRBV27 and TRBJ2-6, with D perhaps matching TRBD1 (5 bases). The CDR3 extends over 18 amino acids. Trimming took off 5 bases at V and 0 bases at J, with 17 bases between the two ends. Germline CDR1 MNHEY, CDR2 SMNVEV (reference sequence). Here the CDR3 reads CASSHPRKGRSGANVLTF. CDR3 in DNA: TGTGCCAGCAGTCACCCCCGGAAGGGGCGCTCTGGGGCCAACGTCCTGACTTTC.

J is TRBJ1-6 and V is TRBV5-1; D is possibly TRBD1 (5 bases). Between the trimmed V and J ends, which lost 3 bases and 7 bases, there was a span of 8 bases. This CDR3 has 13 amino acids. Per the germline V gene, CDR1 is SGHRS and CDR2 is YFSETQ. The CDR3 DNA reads TGCGCCAGCAGCTGGGGCAGCAATTCACCCCTCCACTTT. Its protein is CASSWGSNSPLHF.

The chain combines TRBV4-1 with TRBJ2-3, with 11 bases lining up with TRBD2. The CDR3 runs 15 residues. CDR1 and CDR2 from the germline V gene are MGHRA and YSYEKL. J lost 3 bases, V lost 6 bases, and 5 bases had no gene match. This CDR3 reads CASRPTSGVTDTQYF. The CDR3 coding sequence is TGCGCCAGCAGACCGACTAGCGGGGTAACAGATACGCAGTATTTT.

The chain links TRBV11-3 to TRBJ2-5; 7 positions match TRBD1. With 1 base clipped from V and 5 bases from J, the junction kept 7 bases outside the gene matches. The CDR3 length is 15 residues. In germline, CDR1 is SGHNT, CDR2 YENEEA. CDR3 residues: CASSLGEGAAETQYF. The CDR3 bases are TGTGCCAGCAGCTTAGGAGAGGGGGCGGCGGAGACCCAGTACTTC.

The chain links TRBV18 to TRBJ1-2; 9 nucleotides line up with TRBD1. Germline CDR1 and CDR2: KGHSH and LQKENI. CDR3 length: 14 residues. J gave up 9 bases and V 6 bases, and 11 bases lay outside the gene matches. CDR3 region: CASSTQDRGESYTF. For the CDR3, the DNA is TGTGCCAGCTCTACTCAGGACAGGGGTGAGAGCTACACCTTC.

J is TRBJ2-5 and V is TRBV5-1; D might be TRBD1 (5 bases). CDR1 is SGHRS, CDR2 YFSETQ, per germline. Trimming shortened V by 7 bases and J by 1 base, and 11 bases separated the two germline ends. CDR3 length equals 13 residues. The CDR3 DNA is TGCGCCAGCCAGGTTCAGGGCCAAGAGACCCAGTACTTC. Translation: CASQVQGQETQYF.

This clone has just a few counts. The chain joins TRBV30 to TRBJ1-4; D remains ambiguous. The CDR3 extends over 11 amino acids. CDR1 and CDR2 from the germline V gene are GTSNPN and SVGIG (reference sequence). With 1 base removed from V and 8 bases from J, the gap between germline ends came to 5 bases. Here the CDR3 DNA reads TGTGCCTGGAGTGGCAGGGAAAAACTGTTTTTT. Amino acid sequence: CAWSGREKLFF. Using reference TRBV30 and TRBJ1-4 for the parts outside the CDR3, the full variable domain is SQTIHQWPATLVQPVGSPLSLECTVEGTSNPNLYWYRQAAGRGLQLLFYSVGIGQISSEVPQNLSASRPQDRQFILSSKKLLLSDSGFYLCAWSGREKLFFGSGTQLSVL.

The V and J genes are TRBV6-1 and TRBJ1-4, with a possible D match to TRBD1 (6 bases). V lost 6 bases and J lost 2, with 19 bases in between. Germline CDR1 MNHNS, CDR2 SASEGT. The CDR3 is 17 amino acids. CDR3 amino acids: CASREQGRASTNEKLFF. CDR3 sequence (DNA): TGTGCCAGCAGAGAACAGGGTAGAGCATCGACTAATGAAAAACTGTTTTTT.